The 23 T cell receptor beta chains reported below all come from one sample, sequenced in a study of T cell repertoires in cytomegalovirus infection. TCRdb recomputed calls from the reads with MiXCR, one row per CDR3 protein. The sample has about 140,000 distinct CDR3 sequences; roughly 6% are singletons. The sample consisted of PBMCs. The receptor source for this set is a human donor in good health (CMV status not recorded). Some clones in this sample may be carry-over from other donors' samples.

This clonotype was seen repeatedly, ten times or more. The J gene is TRBJ1-1, the V gene TRBV7-2; a possible D gene is TRBD1 (5 bases). The CDR3 contains 14 residues. The ends were cut back, 5 bases at V and 3 bases at J, with 13 bases in the middle. Germline V lookup: CDR1 SGHTA, CDR2 FQGNSA. The CDR3 DNA reads TGTGCCAGCAGCCGGGACTTCACCGACACTGAAGCTTTCTTT. This encodes CASSRDFTDTEAFF.

This clonotype was recorded many times. The gene calls are TRBV7-2 and TRBJ2-5; D uncertain. Germline values: CDR1 SGHTA, CDR2 FQGNSA. The CDR3 covers 11 residues. V lost 3 bases and J lost 10, with 9 bases in between. The CDR3 bases are TGTGCCAGCAGCTTTGGGATCGACCAGTACTTC. Its protein is CASSFGIDQYF.

The chain joins TRBV10-3 to TRBJ2-7; the D is unclear. Deletions cut 10 bases from V and 1 base from J, with 14 bases between. Germline V gene lookup returns CDR1 ENHRY and CDR2 SYGVKD. This CDR3 spans 13 amino acids. The CDR3 region is CATTSGSSYEQYF. CDR3 nucleotides: TGTGCCACCACAAGTGGAAGTTCCTACGAGCAGTACTTC.

This clonotype was seen ten or more times. This sequence joins TRBV7-2 and TRBJ2-1; possibly TRBD1 for D (6 bases). V was shortened by 1 base and J by 1 base, with 11 bases between the two germline ends. This CDR3 has 16 residues. Germline CDR1 and CDR2: SGHTA and FQGNSA. CDR3 DNA: TGTGCCAGCAGCTTAGAGTCAACAGGGTCCTACAATGAGCAGTTCTTC. It is translated as CASSLESTGSYNEQFF.

This clonotype was seen many times. This chain links TRBV7-2 with TRBJ1-5, with 12 bases matching TRBD1. V shed 4 bases, J shed 7 bases, and the junction held 5 bases outside the gene matches. Germline CDR1 and CDR2: SGHTA and FQGNSA. The CDR3 has 15 residues. CDR3 residues: CASSSRDRGPQPQHF. The CDR3 bases are TGTGCCAGCAGCTCCCGGGACAGGGGGCCCCAGCCCCAGCATTTT.

The sample holds a few counts of this clonotype. V and J are TRBV28 and TRBJ2-7; 8 positions match TRBD2. The ends lost 5 bases at V and 3 bases at J; junction bases unmatched: 9. This CDR3 spans 15 amino acids. Germline CDR1 MDHEN, CDR2 SYDVKM. The DNA of the CDR3 is TGTGCCAGCAGTGGCAGCGGGGGCGATTTCTACGAGCAGTACTTC. This encodes CASSGSGGDFYEQYF.

The table lists this clonotype with a few counts. CDR3 coding DNA: TGTGCCAGCAGTTTATCCGGCGGGGACCGAAACACCATATATTTT. This sequence encodes CASSLSGGDRNTIYF. The genes are TRBV27 and TRBJ1-3; weak D call: TRBD1 (5 bases). The V gene's germline CDR1 is MNHEY and CDR2 SMNVEV (reference sequence). Between the trimmed V and J ends, which lost 0 bases and 5 bases, there was a span of 11 bases. The CDR3 totals 15 residues.

This clonotype was seen many times. The chain combines TRBV7-2 with TRBJ1-1; D is unclear. Trimming left V 1 base short and J 10 bases short, with 16 bases between. This CDR3 comprises 14 residues. In germline, CDR1 is SGHTA, CDR2 FQGNSA. CDR3 nucleotides: TGTGCCAGCAGCTTAGGGGTTGTGGGCACGGGAGCTTTCTTT. Its translation is CASSLGVVGTGAFF.

There are many counts of this clonotype. The chain combines TRBV12-3 or TRBV12-4 with TRBJ1-5, with a weak D call TRBD1 (6 bases). V was shortened by 6 bases and J by 7 bases, with 10 bases between the two germline ends. CDR3 length: 12 residues. CDR3 coding DNA: TGTGCCAGCAGGCCAGGGGACCAGCCCCAGCATTTT. It is translated as CASRPGDQPQHF.

This clonotype occurred many times. The rearrangement joins TRBV7-2 to TRBJ2-1; D gene ambiguous. Germline assignment: CDR1 SGHTA and CDR2 FQGNSA. The V end was cut by 5 bases, the J end by 9 bases, with 8 bases between. CDR3 length: 11 residues. DNA of the CDR3: TGTGCCAGCAGCCCCCTCAGTGAGCAGTTCTTC. This gives the protein CASSPLSEQFF.

This clonotype was picked up many times. The V gene is TRBV7-2, the J gene TRBJ2-7; unclear D gene. Germline CDR1 and CDR2: SGHTA and FQGNSA. Trimming left V 1 base short and J 3 bases short, with 10 bases between. This CDR3 is 14 amino acids long. The CDR3 protein is CASSLERSRYEQYF. The CDR3 nucleotides are TGTGCCAGCAGCTTAGAACGCAGTCGCTACGAGCAGTACTTC.

This clonotype was recorded at least ten times. The chain carries TRBV7-6 and TRBJ1-2, with 9 positions matching TRBD1. CDR3 length: 15 residues. V lost 5 bases and J lost 8; bases outside the gene matches: 12. Germline V gene sequence: CDR1 SGHVS, CDR2 FNYEAQ. In DNA, the CDR3 is TGTGCCAGCAGCCCCCGTCCCGGGACAGGGATCGGCTACACCTTC. It specifies CASSPRPGTGIGYTF. The whole variable domain, filled in from reference TRBV7-6 and TRBJ1-2, reads GAGVSQSPRYKVTKRGQDVALRCDPISGHVSLYWYRQALGQGPEFLTYFNYEAQQDKSGLPNDRFSAERPEGSISTLTIQRTEQRDSAMYRCASSPRPGTGIGYTFGSGTRLTVV.

This clonotype has ten or more counts. V gene TRBV7-2 combines with J gene TRBJ2-7; the D is unclear. Trimming left V 1 base short and J 4 bases short, with 5 bases between. The CDR3 length is 12 residues. Germline V gives CDR1 SGHTA, CDR2 FQGNSA. The CDR3 spells CASSLGYYEQYF. As DNA, the CDR3 is TGTGCCAGCAGCTTAGGGTATTACGAGCAGTACTTC.

This clonotype was detected ten times or more. V and J are TRBV5-1 and TRBJ2-5; 7 bases agree with TRBD1. This CDR3 spans 15 amino acids. V gave up 3 bases and J gave up 3 bases; unmatched junction bases: 8. Per germline, CDR1 SGHRS and CDR2 YFSETQ. The CDR3 spells CASSSTPGTEETQYF. CDR3 in DNA: TGCGCCAGCAGCTCAACACCAGGGACAGAAGAGACCCAGTACTTC.

The chain carries TRBV28 and TRBJ2-1, with D perhaps matching TRBD2 (5 bases). The CDR3 is 13 residues long. Germline CDR1 MDHEN, CDR2 SYDVKM. V lost 4 bases to trimming and J lost 8 bases, with 12 bases between them. The CDR3 protein is CASSSPGWHEQFF. CDR3 sequence (DNA): TGTGCCAGCAGTTCCCCGGGGTGGCATGAGCAGTTCTTC.

This clonotype was seen many times. V is TRBV2 and J is TRBJ2-2, with D hard to call. Germline V gene data show CDR1 as SNHLY and CDR2 as FYNNEI. CDR3 length equals 13 residues. V was cut by 7 bases and J by 0 bases, with 6 bases left in between. CDR3 coding DNA: TGTGCCAGCACCTTAACGAACACCGGGGAGCTGTTTTTT. The encoded protein is CASTLTNTGELFF.

In this sample, this clonotype turned up a few times. This chain's CDR3 is CASSSSGVYNEQFF. The DNA of the CDR3 is TGTGCCAGTAGTAGTAGCGGGGTATACAATGAGCAGTTCTTC. This chain uses TRBV19 with TRBJ2-1, with 8 nucleotides matching TRBD2. There are 14 residues in the CDR3. J lost 4 bases, V lost 4 bases, and 3 bases had no gene match. Looked up from germline, CDR1 is LNHDA and CDR2 is SQIVND (reference sequence).

This clonotype was seen at least ten times. V and J are TRBV7-6 and TRBJ1-2, with a tentative D call TRBD1 (6 bases). This CDR3 is built from 13 residues. Trimming removed 1 base at V and 7 bases at J, with 10 bases between. The germline V gene has CDR1 SGHVS and CDR2 FNYEAQ. This chain's CDR3 is CASSLGGAPGYTF. The CDR3 nucleotides are TGTGCCAGCAGCTTAGGGGGGGCGCCTGGCTACACCTTC. Full variable domain (missing parts from reference TRBV7-6 and TRBJ1-2): GAGVSQSPRYKVTKRGQDVALRCDPISGHVSLYWYRQALGQGPEFLTYFNYEAQQDKSGLPNDRFSAERPEGSISTLTIQRTEQRDSAMYRCASSLGGAPGYTFGSGTRLTVV.

Only a few counts were recorded for this clonotype. The chain is built from TRBV12-3 or TRBV12-4 and TRBJ1-2; D is perhaps TRBD1 (5 bases). CDR3 length: 16 residues. The V and J ends lost 5 bases and 4 bases respectively, with 20 bases between them. The CDR3 nucleotides read TGTGCCAGCAGTAGATTTTCGGCCCGAGGGGTCTATGGCTACACCTTC. Translated, it gives CASSRFSARGVYGYTF.

V is TRBV6-2 or TRBV6-3 and J is TRBJ2-7; 8 bases line up with TRBD1. V lost 2 bases and J lost 6; bases outside the gene matches: 12. Germline CDR1 and CDR2: MNHEY and SVGEGT. The CDR3 sequence is 16 residues long. The CDR3 sequence is CASSYIPRGPPSEQYF. DNA of the CDR3: TGTGCCAGCAGTTACATCCCCAGGGGGCCCCCGAGCGAGCAGTACTTC.

This clonotype was recorded many times. J is TRBJ2-2 and V is TRBV7-2; weak D call: TRBD1 (6 bases). Trimming cost V 5 bases and J 2 bases, with 12 bases left between them. Germline CDR1 reads SGHTA; CDR2 reads FQGNSA. This CDR3 region has 15 residues. The CDR3 DNA sequence: TGTGCCAGCAGCGCTACAGGGTTAAACACCGGGGAGCTGTTTTTT. This codes for CASSATGLNTGELFF. The full variable domain, completed using reference TRBV7-2 and TRBJ2-2, is GAGVSQSPSNKVTEKGKDVELRCDPISGHTALYWYRQSLGQGLEFLIYFQGNSAPDKSGLPSDRFSAERTGGSVSTLTIQRTQQEDSAVYLCASSATGLNTGELFFGEGSRLTVL.

The V call is TRBV5-1, the J call TRBJ2-5; a weak D match, TRBD1 (5 bases). Trimming cost V 2 bases and J 5 bases, with 16 bases left between them. Germline CDR1 and CDR2: SGHRS and YFSETQ. This CDR3 contains 15 residues. CDR3 sequence: CASSFSGRVEETQYF. The CDR3 bases are TGCGCCAGCAGCTTCTCCGGCAGGGTAGAGGAGACCCAGTACTTC. The entire variable domain, with the rest obtained from reference TRBV5-1 and TRBJ2-5, is as follows: KAGVTQTPRYLIKTRGQQVTLSCSPISGHRSVSWYQQTPGQGLQFLFEYFSETQRNKGNFPGRFSGRQFSNSRSEMNVSTLELGDSALYLCASSFSGRVEETQYFGPGTRLLVL.

V is TRBV20-1 and J is TRBJ1-4; 7 nucleotides align to TRBD1. The CDR3 length is 15 residues. Trimming at V came to 6 bases and at J to 6 bases, leaving 13 bases not matched to a gene. Germline V CDR1 and CDR2: DFQATT, SNEGSKA (reference sequence). The CDR3 nucleotides read TGCAGTGCAGCCGGACAGGACCTCCTCGATGAAAAACTGTTTTTT. This encodes CSAAGQDLLDEKLFF.